The present entry profiles one T cell receptor (beta chain) with its context. The antigen remains undetermined. Assay used: immunoSEQ multiplex PCR; TCRdb lists only in-frame clones, some missing. Of about 39,000 clones detected, over 90% appear once; the ten largest clones hold over 20%. The CDR3 has 15 residues. Germline V gives CDR1 LGHNA, CDR2 YNFKEQ. Trimming removed 10 bases at V and 2 bases at J, with 18 bases between. The sample belongs to a study of graft-versus-host responses after intestinal transplantation. About the research overall: Each of the recipients got a multivisceral, liver-intestinal, or isolated intestinal transplant. Anti-thymocyte globulin induction, then tacrolimus and steroids for about three years, went to all recipients. General observations from the study: GvH clones were found in recipient marrow; some appeared first in ileum or blood.

This TCR was sampled from a human donor who was the organ donor for an intestinal transplant. The source was unstimulated CD8+ T cells sorted from spleen or lymph node cells, collected before transplant. V usage is TRBV4-2 and J usage is TRBJ1-5, with D possibly matching TRBD1 (5 bases). CDR3 nucleotide sequence: TGTGCCAACATCCACCAGACAGCTTGCAATCAGCCCCAGCATTTT. Residues: CANIHQTACNQPQHF.